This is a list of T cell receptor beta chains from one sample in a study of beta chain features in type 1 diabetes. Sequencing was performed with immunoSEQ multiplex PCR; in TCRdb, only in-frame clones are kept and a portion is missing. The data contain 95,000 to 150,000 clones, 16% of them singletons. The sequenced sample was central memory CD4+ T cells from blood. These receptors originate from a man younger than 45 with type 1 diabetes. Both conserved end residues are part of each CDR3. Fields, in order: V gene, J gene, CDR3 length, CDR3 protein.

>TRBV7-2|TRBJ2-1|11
CASSYYNEQFF
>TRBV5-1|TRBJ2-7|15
CASSPSGQASYEQYF
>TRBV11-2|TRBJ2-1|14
CASSGLAREGEQFF
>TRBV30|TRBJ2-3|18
CAWGTILLPGQGMHTQYF
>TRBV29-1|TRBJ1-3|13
CSVVKGGGNTIYF
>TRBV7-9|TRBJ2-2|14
CASSPRRNTGELFF
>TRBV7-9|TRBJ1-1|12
CASSLRSVEAFF
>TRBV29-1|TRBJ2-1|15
CSVALGTSSYNEQFF
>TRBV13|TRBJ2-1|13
CASSRQGPDEQFF
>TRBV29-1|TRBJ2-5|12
CSVRGGGETQYF
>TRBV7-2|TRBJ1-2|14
CASSPDTGPYGYTF
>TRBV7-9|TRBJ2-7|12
CASSLLRESQYF
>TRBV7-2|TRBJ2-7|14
CASSLAGPYYEQYF
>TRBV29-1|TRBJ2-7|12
CSVVADSYEQYF
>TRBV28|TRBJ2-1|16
CASSLWQGSSYNEQFF
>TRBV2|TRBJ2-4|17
CASTPIYWVLAKNIQYF
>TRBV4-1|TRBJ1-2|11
CASSRDVIYTF
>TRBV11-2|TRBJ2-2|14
CASSFSSSTGELFF
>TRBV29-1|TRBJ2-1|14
CSVVGTGGPNEQFF
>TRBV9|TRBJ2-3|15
CASNPGGGSTDTQYF
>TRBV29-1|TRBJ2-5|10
CSVGAETQYF
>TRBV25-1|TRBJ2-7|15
CASRMYRDDRNEQYF
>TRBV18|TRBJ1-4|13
CASSLGSNEKLFF
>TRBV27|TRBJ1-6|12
CASSFANSPLHF
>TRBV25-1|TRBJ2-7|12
CASSESPREQYF
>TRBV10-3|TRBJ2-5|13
CAISGLVQETQYF